This T cell receptor (beta chain) was captured in a study of identical twins. Notes on the study in general: Weaker excess twin sharing was seen among beta out-of-frame sequences.

Each CDR3 protein gets one entry after TCRdb re-called the 5' RACE reads with MiXCR. The sample includes approximately 190,000 distinct CDR3 sequences, more than 15% seen only once; the top ten take 40%. Points on this clonotype: Its antigen remains unknown.

Germline-derived CDR1 and CDR2 are LNHNV and YYDKDF (reference sequence). Trimming took off 3 bases at V and 2 bases at J, with 17 bases between the two ends. The CDR3 extends over 16 amino acids. This sample also appeared in a second study, on T cells expressing NK-cell markers. As reported in that work: Expanded clones of NKG2C+ T cells had an unclear HCMV specificity.

The chain recombines TRBV15 with TRBJ2-7, with D possibly being TRBD1 or TRBD2 (5 bases each). The sample comprised CD8+ T cells sorted from blood. The receptor comes from a woman under 30 in good health. CDR3 residues: CATSRGPGMRAYEQYF. In DNA form, the CDR3 reads TGTGCCACCAGCAGGGGCCCAGGGATGAGGGCCTACGAGCAGTACTTC.